Listed here are 23 T cell receptor beta chains from one sample, sequenced in a study of blood T cell repertoires in COVID-19. The table came from immunoSEQ multiplex PCR; TCRdb's copy has only in-frame clones and leaves some out. The sample includes 39,000 or so clones, 83% of them seen just once. Sequencing was performed on peripheral blood. Receptors originate from a woman at least 80 years old with active or convalescent COVID-19.

This chain connects TRBV21-1 to TRBJ1-3; the listed D gene, TRBD1, was not tested against the DNA. TRBV21-1 is annotated as a pseudogene. CDR3 length equals 15 residues. CDR3 loop: CASSNPGTPGNTIYF. For the CDR3, the DNA is TGTGCCAGCAGCAACCCAGGGACACCTGGAAACACCATATATTTT.

The chain employs TRBV19 and TRBJ1-2; 9 nucleotides align to TRBD1. Germline assignment: CDR1 LNHDA and CDR2 SQIVND (reference sequence). V dropped 5 bases and J dropped 8; count of bases not matched to a gene: 12. The CDR3 consists of 15 residues. CDR3 sequence (DNA): TGTGCCAGTAGTTTTTCCACCGGGACAGGGCGCGGCTACACCTTC. This codes for CASSFSTGTGRGYTF.

V is TRBV9 and J is TRBJ2-5; 10 nucleotides agree with TRBD1. Germline V lookup: CDR1 SGDLS, CDR2 YYNGEE. With V trimmed by 4 bases and J by 4 bases, 7 bases remained unmatched. The CDR3 has 15 residues. The CDR3 DNA is TGTGCCAGCAGCCCCCGGACAGGGGGAAGAGAGACCCAGTACTTC. Amino acids: CASSPRTGGRETQYF.

The rearrangement links TRBV19 to TRBJ2-1; possibly TRBD2 for D (6 bases). This CDR3 has 13 residues. V lost 6 bases and J 9 bases, leaving 15 bases between the germline ends. Germline lookup yields CDR1 LNHDA and CDR2 SQIVND (reference sequence). CDR3 protein: CASSGSRKTEQFF. CDR3 in DNA: TGTGCCAGTAGCGGGAGTCGAAAGACTGAGCAGTTCTTC.

This clone was counted between two and nine times. The CDR3 sequence is CASSLTTGNTANTGELFF. The CDR3 DNA reads as TGTGCCAGCAGCCTAACAACAGGGAACACCGCGAACACCGGGGAGCTGTTTTTT. The chain carries TRBV5-4 and TRBJ2-2, with D possibly being TRBD1 (6 bases). With 4 bases removed from V and 0 bases from J, the gap between germline ends came to 19 bases. This CDR3 has 18 residues. CDR1 SGHNT and CDR2 YYREEE come from the germline V gene (reference sequence). The full variable domain, in which reference TRBV5-4 and TRBJ2-2 provide the parts outside the CDR3, is ETGVTQSPTHLIKTRGQQVTLRCSSQSGHNTVSWYQQALGQGPQFIFQYYREEENGRGNFPPRFSGLQFPNYSSELNVNALELDDSALYLCASSLTTGNTANTGELFFGEGSRLTVL.

The rearrangement joins TRBV2 to TRBJ2-7; D gene uncertain. This CDR3 is 12 amino acids long. The germline V gene has CDR1 SNHLY and CDR2 FYNNEI. V lost 4 bases to trimming and J lost 4 bases, with 8 bases between them. The CDR3 nucleotides read TGTGCCAGCAGTGCCGATACATACGAGCAGTACTTC. Protein: CASSADTYEQYF.

V usage is TRBV5-6 and J usage is TRBJ2-6; possible D gene TRBD1, 5 bases. Trimming took 2 bases from V and 0 from J, leaving 6 bases between them. CDR3 length: 15 amino acids. Per germline, CDR1 SGHDT and CDR2 YYEEEE. DNA for the CDR3: TGTGCCAGCAGCTTCGACAGCTCTGGGGCCAACGTCCTGACTTTC. Translation: CASSFDSSGANVLTF.

Note on this clone: In the same sample, other DNA sequences code for this CDR3. The chain links TRBV28 to TRBJ1-2; tentatively, D is TRBD1 (5 bases). Germline CDR1 reads MDHEN; CDR2 reads SYDVKM. The CDR3 loop spans 13 amino acids. The V gene lost 3 bases and the J gene lost 8 bases, with 13 bases spanning the gap. CDR3 residues: CASSFGQGYGYTF. The CDR3 DNA is TGTGCCAGCAGTTTCGGCCAGGGTTACGGCTACACCTTC.

The chain employs TRBV5-4 and TRBJ1-6, with D unclear. Germline V gives CDR1 SGHNT, CDR2 YYREEE (reference sequence). The CDR3 has 16 amino acids. The V end lost 0 bases, the J end lost 1 base, and 8 bases lay between the germline ends. CDR3 nucleotide sequence: TGTGCCAGCAGCTTGGGAGGGCCTTCCTATAATTCACCCCTCCACTTT. Translated, it gives CASSLGGPSYNSPLHF. Together with reference TRBV5-4 and TRBJ1-6, the CDR3 gives the full variable domain: ETGVTQSPTHLIKTRGQQVTLRCSSQSGHNTVSWYQQALGQGPQFIFQYYREEENGRGNFPPRFSGLQFPNYSSELNVNALELDDSALYLCASSLGGPSYNSPLHFGNGTRLTVT.

The chain has TRBV2 and TRBJ2-5; no firm D call. The CDR3 length is 14 residues. V was pared by 2 bases and J by 5 bases, with 12 bases between. The germline CDR1 and CDR2 sequences are SNHLY and FYNNEI. CDR3: CASSEFAAPETQYF. The CDR3 DNA reads TGTGCCAGCAGTGAATTCGCGGCTCCCGAGACCCAGTACTTC.

The chain is built from TRBV5-1 and TRBJ2-7, with 8 bases aligning to TRBD1. This CDR3 is 15 amino acids long. After removal of 0 bases from V and 0 bases from J, the junction contained 2 bases not matched to a gene. Germline lookup yields CDR1 SGHRS and CDR2 YFSETQ. In DNA form, the CDR3 reads TGCGCCAGCAGCTTGGGGCAGGGGGCCTCCTACGAGCAGTACTTC. Its protein product is CASSLGQGASYEQYF.

The chain uses TRBV3-1 (or the pseudogene TRBV3-2) and TRBJ2-5, with D possibly matching TRBD1 (6 bases). Trimming took 4 bases from V and 0 from J, leaving 15 bases between them. This CDR3 is built from 16 residues. Germline V gene sequence: CDR1 LGHDT, CDR2 YNNKEL (reference sequence). The CDR3 sequence is CASSLRTDTYQETQYF. As DNA, the CDR3 is TGTGCCAGCAGCCTGCGGACAGATACCTACCAAGAGACCCAGTACTTC.

The V and J genes are TRBV13 and TRBJ2-5; 9 bases line up with TRBD1. Germline CDR1 is PRHDT and CDR2 is FYEKMQ (reference sequence). This CDR3 is built from 13 residues. V shed 11 bases, J shed 2 bases, and the junction held 6 bases outside the gene matches. The CDR3 coding sequence is TGTGCCTCCCGGGACAGGGATCAAGAGACCCAGTACTTC. Its protein product is CASRDRDQETQYF.

This chain uses TRBV5-1 with TRBJ1-1; 11 nucleotides match TRBD1. CDR1 and CDR2 (germline): SGHRS, YFSETQ. With 6 bases clipped from V and 6 bases from J, the junction kept 16 bases outside the gene matches. The CDR3 consists of 17 residues. The CDR3 spells CASTDDGTGGLGAEAFF. The CDR3 nucleotides read TGCGCCAGCACCGACGATGGGACAGGGGGTCTGGGGGCTGAAGCTTTCTTT.

The chain couples TRBV5-1 to TRBJ1-1, with 8 bases aligning to TRBD1. Germline CDR1 is SGHRS and CDR2 is YFSETQ. This CDR3 has 15 amino acids. V lost 3 bases to trimming and J lost 5 bases; unmatched junction nucleotides: 9. The CDR3 sequence is CASSSGQGKETEAFF. The CDR3 region has the DNA TGCGCCAGCAGCTCTGGACAGGGCAAGGAAACTGAAGCTTTCTTT.

The chain combines TRBV19 with TRBJ1-4; no clear D gene. Trimming took off 7 bases at V and 9 bases at J, with 9 bases between the two ends. The germline V gene encodes CDR1 LNHDA and CDR2 SQIVND (reference sequence). The CDR3 has 11 residues. The CDR3 reads CASIGGKKLFF. The CDR3 region has the DNA TGTGCCAGTATCGGAGGGAAAAAACTGTTTTTT. The variable domain in full, with the rest retrieved from reference TRBV19 and TRBJ1-4, is DGGITQSPKYLFRKEGQNVTLSCEQNLNHDAMYWYRQDPGQGLRLIYYSQIVNDFQKGDIAEGYSVSREKKESFPLTVTSAQKNPTAFYLCASIGGKKLFFGSGTQLSVL.

This chain links TRBV28 with TRBJ2-7; 13 bases are a match to TRBD2. This CDR3 is 15 amino acids long. V was pared by 4 bases and J by 4 bases, with 4 bases of the junction left unmatched. The germline V gene has CDR1 MDHEN and CDR2 SYDVKM. CDR3 in DNA: TGTGCCAGCAGTTCTCCGGGACTAGCGGGATACGAGCAGTACTTC. Its translation: CASSSPGLAGYEQYF.

The rearrangement uses TRBV29-1 and TRBJ2-7; D is unresolved. CDR1 and CDR2 (germline): SQVTM, ANQGSEA. Trimming removed 7 bases from V and 4 bases from J, with 11 bases in between. This CDR3 spans 11 amino acids. The CDR3 nucleotides are TGCAGCGCCTTACTCCGGTACGAGCAGTACTTC. Its translation is CSALLRYEQYF.

The rearrangement uses TRBV29-1 and TRBJ2-4, with TRBD1 identical over 8 bases. Trimming took 2 bases from V and 3 from J; bases not matched to a gene: 3. CDR1 is SQVTM and CDR2 is ANQGSEA in the germline V gene. The CDR3 is 14 amino acids. For the CDR3, the DNA is TGCAGCGTTGAAAGTACAGGGGGCAAAAACATTCAGTACTTC. This codes for CSVESTGGKNIQYF.

This clone was detected only once. The chain employs TRBV15 and TRBJ2-3; D perhaps matches TRBD1 (5 bases). The CDR3 spans 18 residues. V lost 5 bases and J lost 4, with 25 bases in between. Germline V gene data show CDR1 as LNHNV and CDR2 as YYDKDF (reference sequence). As DNA, the CDR3 is TGTGCCACCAGCTTACGCCGTCAAGGGGCGGTATCGCCAGATACGCAGTATTTT. Encoded protein: CATSLRRQGAVSPDTQYF.

This chain uses TRBV9 with TRBJ1-2; TRBD1 matches at 8 bases. The CDR3 runs 16 residues. After removal of 0 bases from V and 5 bases from J, the junction contained 9 bases not matched to a gene. Germline lookup yields CDR1 SGDLS and CDR2 YYNGEE. This chain's CDR3 is CASSVASGGMGYGYTF. The CDR3, as DNA: TGTGCCAGCAGCGTAGCTTCAGGGGGCATGGGGTATGGCTACACCTTC. The full variable domain, its missing parts supplied by reference TRBV9 and TRBJ1-2, is DSGVTQTPKHLITATGQRVTLRCSPRSGDLSVYWYQQSLDQGLQFLIQYYNGEERAKGNILERFSAQQFPDLHSELNLSSLELGDSALYFCASSVASGGMGYGYTFGSGTRLTVV.

The chain is built from TRBV19 and TRBJ2-1, with D possibly TRBD1 on 5 matching bases. Germline CDR1 reads LNHDA; CDR2 reads SQIVND (reference sequence). The CDR3 totals 14 residues. V was clipped by 5 bases and J by 4 bases, with 12 bases between them. CDR3 nucleotide sequence: TGTGCCAGTAGTCTACAGACAGCTTACAATGAGCAGTTCTTC. This encodes CASSLQTAYNEQFF.

In DNA form, the CDR3 reads TGCGCCAGCAGCTTGGACTATTACGAGCAGTACTTC. Residues: CASSLDYYEQYF. The chain links TRBV5-1 to TRBJ2-7; D is uncertain. In germline, CDR1 is SGHRS, CDR2 YFSETQ. V was clipped by 0 bases and J by 4 bases, with 5 bases between them. This CDR3 comprises 12 residues.